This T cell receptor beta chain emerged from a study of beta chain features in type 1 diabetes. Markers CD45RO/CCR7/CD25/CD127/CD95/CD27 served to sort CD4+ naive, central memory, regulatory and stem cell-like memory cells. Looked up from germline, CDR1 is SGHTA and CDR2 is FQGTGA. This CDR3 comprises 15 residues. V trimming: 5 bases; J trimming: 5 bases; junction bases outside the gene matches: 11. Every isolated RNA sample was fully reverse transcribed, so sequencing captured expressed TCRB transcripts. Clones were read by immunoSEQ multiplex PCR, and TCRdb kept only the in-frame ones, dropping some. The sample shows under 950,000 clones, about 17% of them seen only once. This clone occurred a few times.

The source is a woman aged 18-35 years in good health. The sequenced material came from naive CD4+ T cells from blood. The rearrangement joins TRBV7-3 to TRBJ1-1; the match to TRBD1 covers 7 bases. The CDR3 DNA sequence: TGTGCCAGCAGCACTACAGGGGATCGGGGGACTGAAGCTTTCTTT. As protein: CASSTTGDRGTEAFF. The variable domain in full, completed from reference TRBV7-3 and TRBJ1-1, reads GAGVSQTPSNKVTEKGKYVELRCDPISGHTALYWYRQSLGQGPEFLIYFQGTGAADDSGLPNDRFFAVRPEGSVSTLKIQRTERGDSAVYLCASSTTGDRGTEAFFGQGTRLTVV.